These T cell receptor beta chains were read from a single sample in a study of T-cell reconstitution after alpha-beta-depleted transplantation in children. TCRdb independently ran MiXCR on the PCR reads; one entry per CDR3 protein. This table holds hundreds of thousands of distinct CDR3 sequences, about 26% found once. The source was PBMCs, collected before TCRalphabeta/CD19-depleted stem cell transplant. The receptors come from a girl aged 2-15 years with Fanconi anemia, due to receive a stem cell transplant. CDR3s include the opening cysteine and the closing phenylalanine or tryptophan. The D gene is left open where the match is weak. A clone size is listed for some rows: how often the clone was seen (once, few, many), or a class if it is expanded.

many	TRBV10-3	NA	TRBJ2-5	TGTGCCATCAGTGAAGGTTGGGGGGCCGAAGAGACCCAGTACTTC	CAISEGWGAEETQYF
NA	TRBV29-1	NA	TRBJ2-7	TGCAGCGTTGAACGGAACCGAGGTAGTAGCGAGCAGTACTTC	CSVERNRGSSEQYF
few	TRBV28	NA	TRBJ2-5	TGTGCCAGCAGTTTAACAGGTTGGGAGCAAGAGACCCAGTACTTC	CASSLTGWEQETQYF
NA	TRBV20-1	TRBD2	TRBJ2-1	TGCAGTGCTAGAGACTGGGCGGGAGTTTCCGATGAGCAGTTCTTC	CSARDWAGVSDEQFF
many	TRBV12-3/TRBV12-4	NA	TRBJ2-7	TGTGCCAGCAGTTGGGGGGACGGATCCTACGAGCAGTACTTC	CASSWGDGSYEQYF
many	TRBV7-2	TRBD1	TRBJ2-5	TGTGCCAGCAGCTTCCTGGCCGGGACAGGGGAGACCCAGTACTTC	CASSFLAGTGETQYF
few	TRBV25-1	NA	TRBJ2-1	TGTGCCAGCAGTGTGGCCCTGGTCTACAATGAGCAGTTCTTC	CASSVALVYNEQFF
many	TRBV15	TRBD1	TRBJ2-7	TGTGCCACCAGCATGGGGGACAGGTCCTCAGACGAGCAGTACTTC	CATSMGDRSSDEQYF
once	TRBV29-1	TRBD2	TRBJ2-5	TGCAGCGTTGACGGGGGGACGAGGACCCAGTACTTC	CSVDGGTRTQYF
NA	TRBV9	TRBD1	TRBJ2-1	TGTGCCAGCAGCGTAGACGGACAGGGGGCTGGATCCTACAATGAGCAGTTCTTC	CASSVDGQGAGSYNEQFF
few	TRBV7-9	NA	TRBJ2-1	TGTGCCAGCGACCCTAGGGGTGAGCAGTTCTTC	CASDPRGEQFF
few	TRBV12-3/TRBV12-4	TRBD2	TRBJ2-6	TGTGCCAGCAGTCCTGCTAGCGGGAGCGTCTCTGGGGCCAACGTCCTGACTTTC	CASSPASGSVSGANVLTF
many	TRBV29-1	TRBD2	TRBJ2-7	TGCAGCGTTCCCCGGACTAGCGGGGGGGACGAGCAGTACTTC	CSVPRTSGGDEQYF
many	TRBV5-1	TRBD2	TRBJ2-1	TGCGCCAGCAGCCCCGGACTAGCGGGAATACGGTCCTACAATGAGCAGTTCTTC	CASSPGLAGIRSYNEQFF
NA	TRBV29-1	NA	TRBJ2-1	TGCAGCTCCGGGGGATACAATGAGCAGTTCTTC	CSSGGYNEQFF
many	TRBV4-2	NA	TRBJ1-5	TGTGCCAGCAGCCAAGATATTACGGGGGATGGCAATCAGCCCCAGCATTTT	CASSQDITGDGNQPQHF
many	TRBV28	NA	TRBJ2-7	TGTGCCAGCAGGCCAAGGGGGGAGGCCACCTACGAGCAGTACTTC	CASRPRGEATYEQYF
NA	TRBV29-1	NA	TRBJ1-4	TGCAGCGCCCTCGGGACAACAACTAATGAAAAACTGTTTTTT	CSALGTTTNEKLFF
few	TRBV5-1	TRBD1	TRBJ2-5	TGCGCCAGCAGCTTGTTCGACCAGGGGGAATGGGAGACCCAGTACTTC	CASSLFDQGEWETQYF
many	TRBV29-1	TRBD1	TRBJ1-1	TGCAGCGTTGAAGATCACCCGGACAGGGTGTTTGGGTCTGACACTGAAGCTTTCTTT	CSVEDHPDRVFGSDTEAFF
NA	TRBV7-9	TRBD1	TRBJ2-7	TGTGCCAGCAGTGCCCTAGGACAGGGCTACGAGCAGTACTTC	CASSALGQGYEQYF
few	TRBV4-1	NA	TRBJ2-7	TGCGCCAGCAGCCGAGCCATCGGGACGACCTACGAGCAGTACTTC	CASSRAIGTTYEQYF
NA	TRBV28	TRBD2	TRBJ2-5	TGTGCCAGCAATTCGGGGGGGCAAGGCCAAGAGACCCAGTACTTC	CASNSGGQGQETQYF
many	TRBV4-2	NA	TRBJ2-7	TGTGCCAGCAGCTTATACGTGTCCGGGGACCGGGCCTACGAGCAGTACTTC	CASSLYVSGDRAYEQYF
NA	TRBV20-1	NA	TRBJ2-7	TGCAGTGCTAGAGCCCTAAGCGTCTACTACGAGCAGTACTTC	CSARALSVYYEQYF
many	TRBV6-1	TRBD2	TRBJ2-3	TGTGCCAGCAGTGTAGCGGGGGGCACAGATACGCAGTATTTT	CASSVAGGTDTQYF
NA	TRBV28	TRBD2	TRBJ2-3	TGTGCCAGCAGTACCGGGACTAGCGGCCTTACAGATACGCAGTATTTT	CASSTGTSGLTDTQYF
few	TRBV28	TRBD2	TRBJ2-1	TGTGCCAGCAGTACACCGGGAGGGGGGTACAATGAGCAGTTCTTC	CASSTPGGGYNEQFF
few	TRBV4-1	NA	TRBJ1-2	TGCGCCAGCAGCCAAGAGGGAGGCAGGTACTATGGCTACACCTTC	CASSQEGGRYYGYTF
NA	TRBV5-1	NA	TRBJ1-2	TGCGCCAGCAGCTCGCCAAATCTCGACAGGTGGAATGGCTACACCTTC	CASSSPNLDRWNGYTF
NA	TRBV5-1	TRBD1	TRBJ1-1	TGCGCCAGCAGCCGCAACAGGGGGATGAACACTGAAGCTTTCTTT	CASSRNRGMNTEAFF
many	TRBV20-1	NA	TRBJ2-7	TGCAGTGCTAGAGAGGGGCGGATCTTC	CSAREGRIF
many	TRBV29-1	NA	TRBJ2-2	TGCAGCGCCGGACGGGGAACGCCGAACACCGGGGAGCTGTTTTTT	CSAGRGTPNTGELFF
many	TRBV18	NA	TRBJ2-4	TGTGCCAGCTCACAGCTATCGAGGTCGGGCGGACATTTAGCCAAAAACATTCAGTACTTC	CASSQLSRSGGHLAKNIQYF
NA	TRBV29-1	NA	TRBJ1-3	TGCAGCGTATATACCATCTCTGGAAACACCATATATTTT	CSVYTISGNTIYF
NA	TRBV20-1	NA	TRBJ2-7	TGCAGTGCTAGCGGGAGAGGATCCTACGAGCAGTACTTC	CSASGRGSYEQYF
many	TRBV20-1	NA	TRBJ1-2	TGCAGTGCTAGAGGTGGCAGGGGCTATGGCTACACCTTC	CSARGGRGYGYTF
many	TRBV20-1	TRBD2	TRBJ2-7	TGCAGTGCTGGAGCCGGGACTAGCGTTACCTACGAGCAGTACTTC	CSAGAGTSVTYEQYF
NA	TRBV28	TRBD1	TRBJ2-7	TGTGCCAGCAGTGACCCCGGGACAGGGCTACGAGCGCAGTACTTC	CASSDPGTGLRAQYF
NA	TRBV20-1	NA	TRBJ1-2	TGCAGTGCTTACCGGGACATCGCTAACTATGGCTACACCTTC	CSAYRDIANYGYTF
few	TRBV7-9	NA	TRBJ2-3	TGTGCCAGCAGCCTCCGGACGGGGAACACAGATACGCAGTATTTT	CASSLRTGNTDTQYF
NA	TRBV20-1	NA	TRBJ2-1	TGCAGTGCTAATGCCCGGCGGAGCTCCTACAATGAGCAGTTCTTC	CSANARRSSYNEQFF
many	TRBV29-1	NA	TRBJ2-7	TGCAGCGTTGGGCTCTTCATGAACGAGCAGTACTTC	CSVGLFMNEQYF
many	TRBV29-1	TRBD1	TRBJ2-5	TGCAGCGTTGGCAAGAGGACAGGGGGCGCGGAGACCCAGTACTTC	CSVGKRTGGAETQYF
many	TRBV10-3	NA	TRBJ2-5	TGTGCCATCAGAAAACTAGAGCAAGAGACCCAGTACTTC	CAIRKLEQETQYF
NA	TRBV29-1	NA	TRBJ1-1	TGCAGCGTTGAAGAAGGACAGTGGGTTGAAGCTTTCTTT	CSVEEGQWVEAFF
few	TRBV6-4	NA	TRBJ2-3	TGTGCCAGCAGTGACCGTACCACAGATACGCAGTATTTT	CASSDRTTDTQYF
NA	TRBV18	TRBD1	TRBJ2-5	TGTGCCAGCGGAAGGGACAGGGGGCGGCTGGAGACCCAGTACTTC	CASGRDRGRLETQYF
NA	TRBV20-1	NA	TRBJ2-7	TGCAGTGCTAGACCTTTAGGGCCTAGCGCATCCTACGAGCAGTACTTC	CSARPLGPSASYEQYF
few	TRBV5-1	TRBD1	TRBJ1-2	TGCGCCAGTACAACAGGGGGCTCTAACTATGGCTACACCTTC	CASTTGGSNYGYTF
NA	TRBV20-1	TRBD1	TRBJ2-7	TGCAGTGCTCCCAAACAGGGGGCCGGGTACGAGCAGTACTTC	CSAPKQGAGYEQYF
many	TRBV4-2	TRBD1	TRBJ1-4	TGTGCCAGCAGCCAAGAGGGACAGGCGAATGAAAAACTGTTTTTT	CASSQEGQANEKLFF
many	TRBV29-1	TRBD2	TRBJ2-2	TGCAGCGCCTTTGTCCCCGGGACTAGCGACACCGGGGAGCTGTTTTTT	CSAFVPGTSDTGELFF
many	TRBV29-1	TRBD1	TRBJ1-2	TGCAGCGTGACCGGGACAGGGAATGGCTACACCTTC	CSVTGTGNGYTF
NA	TRBV20-1	NA	TRBJ2-5	TGCAGTGCTAGAGTACCAGGGACTCAAGAGACCCAGTACTTC	CSARVPGTQETQYF